These 4 T cell receptor beta chains came from one sample sequenced in a study of vaccination effects on CD4 cells after COVID-19. These receptors are not linked to any known antigen. Libraries were prepared by immunoSEQ multiplex PCR; TCRdb keeps only in-frame clonotypes and omits some of them. This repertoire shows some 40,000 clones, about 63% found once; its top ten account for roughly 8.4%. At the end of about 9 days of culture, CD4+ T cells were isolated. All study participants received two doses of BNT162b2 or mRNA-1273 vaccine. This specimen consisted of CD4+ T cells from PBMCs cultured without peptide, obtained after COVID-19 vaccination. These receptors originate from a human donor who received a COVID-19 vaccine.

This chain joins TRBV2 and TRBJ2-2; D is unresolved. This CDR3 spans 15 amino acids. Trimming took off 4 bases at V and 0 bases at J, with 9 bases between the two ends. Looked up from germline, CDR1 is SNHLY and CDR2 is FYNNEI. The CDR3: CASSARASNTGELFF. For the CDR3, the DNA is TGTGCCAGCAGTGCCCGGGCCTCGAACACCGGGGAGCTGTTTTTT.

J is TRBJ1-1 and V is TRBV6-6, with D perhaps TRBD1 (5 bases). The CDR3 is made up of 16 amino acids. Germline lookup yields CDR1 MNHNY and CDR2 SVGAGI (reference sequence). The ends were cut back, 0 bases at V and 1 base at J, with 12 bases in the middle. The CDR3 loop is CASSYSSPGQNTEAFF. The CDR3 bases are TGTGCCAGCAGTTACTCGAGTCCGGGGCAGAACACTGAAGCTTTCTTT.

The rearrangement joins TRBV5-4 to TRBJ1-2; D possibly corresponds to TRBD1 (6 bases). The CDR3 loop spans 12 amino acids. Germline values: CDR1 SGHNT, CDR2 YYREEE (reference sequence). V lost 3 bases and J lost 6, with 9 bases in between. In DNA, the CDR3 is TGTGCCAGCAGCTGGGACATCGATGGCTACACCTTC. It translates to CASSWDIDGYTF.

The chain carries TRBV14 and TRBJ2-2; tentative D call: TRBD1 (8 bases). Germline V lookup: CDR1 SGHDN, CDR2 FVKESK. There are 17 residues in the CDR3. Trimming stripped 3 bases from V and 0 bases from J, with 14 bases between. The chain's CDR3 is CASSQGGTGPNTGELFF. For the CDR3, the DNA is TGTGCCAGCAGCCAGGGAGGGACAGGCCCGAACACCGGGGAGCTGTTTTTT.